The rows below give T cell receptor beta chains drawn from one sample of a study of long-term antiretroviral therapy in people with HIV. Using immunoSEQ multiplex PCR, the repertoire was profiled, and TCRdb retains in-frame clones only, with some absent. The data show about 30,000 clones, with roughly 80% seen just once and more than 7.5% held by the top ten. Sequencing used unsorted PBMCs, obtained 3 years after starting antiretroviral therapy. The receptors here all came from a man in his forties or fifties with HIV. The CDR3 runs from the conserved cysteine through the conserved F or W. D genes are given only for firm matches. Only part of the rows carry a size: once, few, many, or a class if the clone is expanded.

cdr3_nt cdr3_aa v_call clone_size d_call j_call
TGTGCCAGCAGCTTAGAATTTTCGGGCTACACCTTC CASSLEFSGYTF TRBV7-9 . . TRBJ1-2
TGTGCCAGCAGTGCCACTAGCGGATATACAGATACGCAGTATTTT CASSATSGYTDTQYF TRBV6-5 . TRBD2 TRBJ2-3
TGTGCCAGCAGCTTGGGTGGAGGGTCCGAGCAGTACTTC CASSLGGGSEQYF TRBV5-4 . . TRBJ2-7
TGTGCCAGCAGTTACTGGGGTTACGGCTACACCTTC CASSYWGYGYTF TRBV6-5 . . TRBJ1-2
TGCAGCGTTGAACGCAGGGAGGTGGGGATCGGCTACACCTTC CSVERREVGIGYTF TRBV29-1 . . TRBJ1-2
TGTGCCAGCAGCTTAGGGCCCTCGAACACCGGGGAGCTGTTTTTT CASSLGPSNTGELFF TRBV7-8 . . TRBJ2-2
TGCGCCAGCAGCCAAGTACTAGCGGGAGAGCAGTTCTTC CASSQVLAGEQFF TRBV4-3 . TRBD2 TRBJ2-1
TGTGCCAGCAGCTTGGATGGGACAGGCTATCAGCCCCAGCATTTT CASSLDGTGYQPQHF TRBV5-5 . TRBD1 TRBJ1-5
TGTGCCAGCACCCCGACCCCTCCAAGGAGCTCCTACGAGCAGTACTTC CASTPTPPRSSYEQYF TRBV27 . . TRBJ2-7
TGTGCCAGCAGCTATACTACGGACCCCTACAATGAGCAGTTCTTC CASSYTTDPYNEQFF TRBV9 . . TRBJ2-1
TGTGCCAGCAGCTTTAACCCCTCGCGCGGGACTAGCTCCTACGAGCAGTACTTC CASSFNPSRGTSSYEQYF TRBV7-6 . TRBD2 TRBJ2-7
TGTGCCAGCAGCCACTTGACAGGGACTAGCTCCTACGAGCAGTACTTC CASSHLTGTSSYEQYF TRBV7-9 . . TRBJ2-7
TGTGCCAGCAGCTTAACTGTAGCGGGATGGGGTGAGCAGTTCTTC CASSLTVAGWGEQFF TRBV7-3 . TRBD2 TRBJ2-1
TGTGCCAGCTCGCTCGTCTCCGAGCAGTACTTC CASSLVSEQYF TRBV18 . . TRBJ2-7
TGCGCCAGCCACTCGGGACAGAGCACCTACGAGCAGTACTTC CASHSGQSTYEQYF TRBV5-1 . TRBD1 TRBJ2-7
TGTGCCAGCAGTCCCGGTCCTACTAACCACAATGAGCAGTTCTTC CASSPGPTNHNEQFF TRBV27 . . TRBJ2-1
TGCGCCAGCAGCTTTCAAGACAGGGACACTGAAGCTTTCTTT CASSFQDRDTEAFF TRBV5-1 . TRBD1 TRBJ1-1
TGTGCCAGCAGCTTAAGGGTCGCGGCGGGTGACAATGAGCAGTTCTTC CASSLRVAAGDNEQFF TRBV7-6 . . TRBJ2-1
TGTGCCAGCAGCTTAAAGGCAGCGGCTAGCTCCTACGAGCAGTACTTC CASSLKAAASSYEQYF TRBV7-8 . . TRBJ2-7
TGTGCCTGGAATAGCGGGAGGAGCGGGTTCTTC CAWNSGRSGFF TRBV30 . TRBD2 TRBJ2-1
TGCGCCAGCAGCCAAGATTGGCACGAGCAGTACTTC CASSQDWHEQYF TRBV4-3 . . TRBJ2-7
TGTGCCAGCAGTGAAATTCTTGGGTCGGAGCCCCAGCATTTT CASSEILGSEPQHF TRBV6-1 . . TRBJ1-5
TGTGCCAGCAGCCGAACAGGGGCGGGCAACACTGAAGCTTTCTTT CASSRTGAGNTEAFF TRBV6-1 . TRBD1 TRBJ1-1
TGCAGCGGGGTGACAGGGCCTGGAGAAAAACTGTTTTTT CSGVTGPGEKLFF TRBV29-1 . TRBD1 TRBJ1-4
TGTGCCAGCAGCATGGACAGGGTGCTGAGCGAGCAGTACTTC CASSMDRVLSEQYF TRBV7-2 . TRBD1 TRBJ2-7
TGTGCCAGTAGTATTGGTCGTGGCACTGAAGCTTTCTTT CASSIGRGTEAFF TRBV19 once . TRBJ1-1
TGCGCCAGCAGCCCTAGGACAGGGGGGTACGAGCAGTACTTC CASSPRTGGYEQYF TRBV5-1 once TRBD1 TRBJ2-7
TGTGCCTGGAGTGGACTAGCGGGCTCGGATTCCTACAATGAGCAGTTCTTC CAWSGLAGSDSYNEQFF TRBV30 . TRBD2 TRBJ2-1
TGTGCCAGCAGCCAAGACTCTGGAACAGGGGTAACTAATGAAAAACTGTTTTTT CASSQDSGTGVTNEKLFF TRBV4-2 . TRBD1 TRBJ1-4
TGTGCCAGCAGTTATGCCGGAAACACCATATATTTT CASSYAGNTIYF TRBV6-6 . . TRBJ1-3
TGTGCCAGCAGCGAATTAGGGGGAGGTGAGCAGTTCTTC CASSELGGGEQFF TRBV5-5 once . TRBJ2-1
TGTGCCAGCAGCACCCAGACAGGGGGCCTCGATGAGCAGTTCTTC CASSTQTGGLDEQFF TRBV11-2 . TRBD1 TRBJ2-1
TGCGCCAGCAGCTTGACAGCCCCGGGAGAAAAACTGTTTTTT CASSLTAPGEKLFF TRBV5-1 once . TRBJ1-4
TGTGCCAGCAGTTCAGGGAGCAATCAGCCCCAGCATTTT CASSSGSNQPQHF TRBV7-6 . . TRBJ1-5
TGTGCCAGCAGCTTTTCTAGTCGCGTCATTCAGTACTTC CASSFSSRVIQYF TRBV5-8 . . TRBJ2-4
TGTGCCAGTATCGGGGGGGGCGTATACACTGAAGCTTTCTTT CASIGGGVYTEAFF TRBV19 . . TRBJ1-1
TGTGCCAGCAGCCCGAGGGGGACCGGGGAGCTGTTTTTT CASSPRGTGELFF TRBV14 . . TRBJ2-2
TGTGCCAGCAGCTTGGCCGGTGGGGGAGCCTTGAACACTGAAGCTTTCTTT CASSLAGGGALNTEAFF TRBV5-4 . . TRBJ1-1
TGTGCCAGCAGCTTCTCCTCGGAGCCCCAGCATTTT CASSFSSEPQHF TRBV5-8 . . TRBJ1-5
TGTGCCAGCAGCTACATCCCCGACGCGAGGGTCAATGAGCAGTTCTTC CASSYIPDARVNEQFF TRBV7-8 . . TRBJ2-1